These T cell receptor beta chains were read from a single sample in a study of control samples from healthy donors and cancer patients. Sequencing was performed with immunoSEQ multiplex PCR; in TCRdb, only in-frame clones are kept and a portion is missing. With approximately 190,000 clones in the sample, the ten largest clones hold around 2%. The sequenced sample consisted of blood. Every receptor here comes from a woman aged 25-40 years in good health. The CDR3 runs from the conserved cysteine through the conserved F or W. Each record gives: D gene, J gene, V gene, CDR3 DNA, CDR3 protein. D genes are given only for firm matches.

.,TRBJ1-3,TRBV25-1,TGTGCCAGCAGTGAATATGAGTTCGCGCGGATCTCTGGAAACACCATATATTTT,CASSEYEFARISGNTIYF
.,TRBJ2-1,TRBV20-1,TGCAGTGCCCGCGGTGAGCAGTTCTTC,CSARGEQFF
TRBD2,TRBJ2-5,TRBV10-3,TGTGCCATCAGTGAGAGCGGGGGGGCCAGCATTGGGGAGACCCAGTACTTC,CAISESGGASIGETQYF
.,TRBJ2-1,TRBV4-1,TGCGCCAGCAGCCAAGAGATGGTAATAGATCGGTCCTACAATGAGCAGTTCTTC,CASSQEMVIDRSYNEQFF
.,TRBJ1-2,TRBV19,TGTGCCAGTCTCGCACTTGGCTATGGCTACACCTTC,CASLALGYGYTF
.,TRBJ1-4,TRBV4-1,TGCGCCAGCAGCCACCAGGGACCCAATGAAAAACTGTTTTTT,CASSHQGPNEKLFF
.,TRBJ1-6,TRBV11-2,TGTGCCAGCAGCTTATATAGGAGCAATTCACCCCTCCACTTT,CASSLYRSNSPLHF
TRBD1,TRBJ2-2,TRBV24-1,TGTGCCACCAGTGACATAACAGGGGCCGCCGGGGAGCTGTTTTTT,CATSDITGAAGELFF
TRBD1,TRBJ1-1,TRBV28,TGTGCCAGCAGTCTCACCACCCTCCTCCGGGACAGGGCTGAAGCTTTCTTT,CASSLTTLLRDRAEAFF
.,TRBJ1-2,TRBV4-2,TGTGCCAGCAGCCAAGAACCTGGAACCCCCGCCCAGGGACTCTTC,CASSQEPGTPAQGLF
.,TRBJ2-6,TRBV6-4,TGTGCCAGCAGTGACAGGGACCCGGGGGGGGCCAACGTCCTGACTTTC,CASSDRDPGGANVLTF
.,TRBJ1-2,TRBV11-2,TGTGCCAGCAGCCGAGGGGCGGGTTTGGATGGCTACACCTTC,CASSRGAGLDGYTF
.,TRBJ1-1,TRBV5-6,TGTGCCAGCAGCTTGGATCGCAAAATGGGCACTGAAGCTTTCTTT,CASSLDRKMGTEAFF
.,TRBJ1-5,TRBV4-1,TGCGCCAGCAGCCAAGACGGTTTGAGGGGATGGGGCAATCAGCCCCAGCATTTT,CASSQDGLRGWGNQPQHF
TRBD2,TRBJ2-7,TRBV4-1,TGCGCCAGCAGCCAGGCACTAGCGGGAACATCCTACGAGCAGTACTTC,CASSQALAGTSYEQYF
TRBD1,TRBJ2-5,TRBV6-5,TGTGCCAGCAGTTCACCAGGGACAGGGTTAGAGACCCAGTACTTC,CASSSPGTGLETQYF
TRBD2,TRBJ2-5,TRBV4-1,TGCGCCAGCAGCCAAGGCTGGGGGGGAGAGACCCAGTACTTC,CASSQGWGGETQYF
.,TRBJ1-1,TRBV7-8,TGTGCCAGCAGCCCTCAGGGCACTGAAGCTTTCTTT,CASSPQGTEAFF
TRBD1,TRBJ1-6,TRBV18,TGTGCCAGCTCACCCCTCGACAGGGATAATTCACCCCTCCACTTT,CASSPLDRDNSPLHF
.,TRBJ1-2,TRBV2,TGTGCCAGCAGTGGAGGAGGAACCTATGGCTACACCTTC,CASSGGGTYGYTF
.,TRBJ2-3,TRBV7-2,TGTGCCAGCAGCAAGAGGGATGTGGATTATACGCAGTATTTT,CASSKRDVDYTQYF
.,TRBJ2-7,TRBV3-1/TRBV3-2,TGTGCCAGCAGCCCAATGACCACAGGAACCTACGAGCAGTACTTC,CASSPMTTGTYEQYF
TRBD2,TRBJ2-1,TRBV15,TGTGCCACCAGCAGCCTAATAGCGGGGGGGCAGAATGAGCAGTTCTTC,CATSSLIAGGQNEQFF
.,TRBJ2-5,TRBV30,TGTGCCTGCCTACCTAGCAGGGGGGGCCAGACCCAGTACTTC,CACLPSRGGQTQYF
TRBD2,TRBJ2-3,TRBV27,TGTGCCAGCAGTTCCCCGAGCGGGGCCTTCTCAGATACGCAGTATTTT,CASSSPSGAFSDTQYF
.,TRBJ2-5,TRBV15,TGTGCCACCAGCAGAGACCAGCAAGAGACCCAGTACTTC,CATSRDQQETQYF
.,TRBJ1-1,TRBV12-3/TRBV12-4,TGTGCCAGCAGTTTACGGGCGAACACTGAAGCTTTCTTT,CASSLRANTEAFF
TRBD1,TRBJ2-5,TRBV5-4,TGTGCCAGCAGCCAGGGGGCGCGAGAGACCCAGTACTTC,CASSQGARETQYF
.,TRBJ1-3,TRBV7-2,TGTGCCAGCAGCTTTCGAGAGACTGGAAACACCATATATTTT,CASSFRETGNTIYF
TRBD1,TRBJ1-4,TRBV3-1/TRBV3-2,TGTGCCAGCAGCCATTCCGGGACAGGGGTTGAAAAACTGTTTTTT,CASSHSGTGVEKLFF
.,TRBJ1-2,TRBV11-2,TGTGCCAGCAGCTCAAGAGCCTATGGCTACACCTTC,CASSSRAYGYTF
.,TRBJ2-7,TRBV19,TGTGCCAGTAGCCGGACAGACCAATACGAGCAGTACTTC,CASSRTDQYEQYF